This passage covers 25 T cell receptor beta chains from one sample sequenced in a study of shared clonotypes between healthy human individuals. The repertoire was sequenced with immunoSEQ multiplex PCR; TCRdb's copy has only in-frame clones and lacks some. The profile shows roughly 1 million clones, about four fifths of them singletons. The specimen was memory CD4+ T cells from PBMCs. As for subset: CD45RA-negative fraction. The receptors come from a man aged 18 to 29 in good health. Some clones in this sample may be carry-over from other donors' samples.

This clone was observed a handful of times. This chain connects TRBV19 to TRBJ2-7, with 8 positions matching TRBD1. Trimming took 3 bases from V and 2 from J; bases not matched to a gene: 6. Looked up from germline, CDR1 is LNHDA and CDR2 is SQIVND (reference sequence). The CDR3 extends over 15 amino acids. The CDR3 here is CASSMDHRGTYEQYF. CDR3 nucleotide sequence: TGTGCCAGTAGTATGGATCACAGGGGGACCTACGAGCAGTACTTC.

This chain connects TRBV2 to TRBJ1-5; weak D call: TRBD1 (6 bases). V dropped 6 bases and J dropped 4 bases, with 13 bases sitting between them. The CDR3 has 14 amino acids. Germline V gene sequence: CDR1 SNHLY, CDR2 FYNNEI. The CDR3 spells CASRESQGNQPQHF. CDR3 in DNA: TGTGCCAGCAGGGAATCACAGGGTAATCAGCCCCAGCATTTT.

This clone occurred a few times. The CDR3 region has the DNA TGTGCCAGCAGCTTAGTATCGCCGCATACGCAGTATTTT. Protein product: CASSLVSPHTQYF. The rearrangement uses TRBV7-9 and TRBJ2-3; D gene uncertain. In germline, CDR1 is SEHNR, CDR2 FQNEAQ (reference sequence). The CDR3 consists of 13 residues. Trimming removed 1 base from V and 7 bases from J, with 9 bases in between.

The rearrangement links TRBV7-3 to TRBJ2-7; 10 bases fit TRBD1. The V gene end was trimmed by 5 bases and the J gene end by 5 bases; junction bases not matched to a gene: 12. Germline CDR1 reads SGHTA; CDR2 reads FQGTGA. This CDR3 has 16 amino acids. CDR3 DNA sequence: TGTGCCAGCAGCCGACAGGGGGCAGGGTATTTTGACGAGCAGTACTTC. It specifies CASSRQGAGYFDEQYF.

The genes are TRBV7-8 and TRBJ2-7; tentative D call: TRBD2 (6 bases). Trimming removed 6 bases at V and 4 bases at J, with 13 bases between. This CDR3 spans 13 amino acids. Germline assignment: CDR1 SGHVS and CDR2 FQNEAQ. The CDR3 is CASSQLEGYEQYF. CDR3 bases: TGTGCCAGCAGTCAGTTGGAGGGATACGAGCAGTACTTC.

V gene TRBV5-1 combines with J gene TRBJ1-3, with D possibly being TRBD1 (5 bases). Per germline, CDR1 SGHRS and CDR2 YFSETQ. Trimming cost V 3 bases and J 0 bases, with 13 bases left between them. The CDR3 sequence is 16 residues long. The chain's CDR3 is CASSYGTGPSGNTIYF. The CDR3 region has the DNA TGCGCCAGCAGCTACGGAACGGGACCCTCTGGAAACACCATATATTTT. Complete variable domain (other parts from reference TRBV5-1 and TRBJ1-3): KAGVTQTPRYLIKTRGQQVTLSCSPISGHRSVSWYQQTPGQGLQFLFEYFSETQRNKGNFPGRFSGRQFSNSRSEMNVSTLELGDSALYLCASSYGTGPSGNTIYFGEGSWLTVV.

The CDR3 sequence is CASSRTSGRGYNEQFF. Here the CDR3 DNA reads TGCGCCAGCAGCCGAACTAGCGGGAGAGGCTACAATGAGCAGTTCTTC. This chain links TRBV4-1 with TRBJ2-1; 11 bases are shared with TRBD2. CDR3 length equals 16 residues. From germline, CDR1 is MGHRA and CDR2 YSYEKL. V shed 4 bases and J 3 bases; nucleotides not matched to a gene: 5.

J is TRBJ2-3 and V is TRBV7-2, with D tentatively TRBD2 (6 bases). CDR1 is SGHTA and CDR2 is FQGNSA in the germline V gene. Trimming took off 4 bases at V and 0 bases at J, with 17 bases between the two ends. The CDR3 is 17 residues long. The CDR3 nucleotides read TGTGCCAGCAGCTCCCCCCATGGTGGGACTAGCACAGATACGCAGTATTTT. This sequence encodes CASSSPHGGTSTDTQYF.

Comments on this clone: At the DNA level, this CDR3 is encoded by other sequences in the same sample as well. The chain employs TRBV2 and TRBJ2-5; D is unclear. The CDR3 runs to 11 residues. Germline lookup yields CDR1 SNHLY and CDR2 FYNNEI. V was cut by 4 bases and J by 5 bases, with 5 bases left in between. DNA for the CDR3: TGTGCCAGCAGTGTGCTTGAGACCCAGTACTTC. Protein sequence: CASSVLETQYF.

V and J are TRBV28 and TRBJ1-4; TRBD1 is a possible D gene (6 bases). Trimming shortened V by 3 bases and J by 8 bases, and 16 bases separated the two germline ends. The CDR3 length is 15 residues. The germline V gene encodes CDR1 MDHEN and CDR2 SYDVKM. DNA for the CDR3: TGTGCCAGCAGTTTGGAGGGCTCCGGGGGCGAAAAACTGTTTTTT. It codes for CASSLEGSGGEKLFF.

This chain connects TRBV19 to TRBJ1-3; no firm D call. This CDR3 is 13 amino acids long. Germline CDR1 is LNHDA and CDR2 is SQIVND (reference sequence). The CDR3 spells CGAGGISGNTIYF. As DNA, the CDR3 is TGTGGGGCTGGCGGAATCTCTGGAAACACCATATATTTT.

The chain is built from TRBV4-3 and TRBJ2-7; maybe TRBD2 (6 bases). Per the germline V gene, CDR1 is LGHNA and CDR2 is YSLEER. V dropped 4 bases and J dropped 6 bases, with 19 bases sitting between them. This CDR3 comprises 15 residues. This CDR3 is CASSRTRDSPGEQYF. The DNA for the CDR3 is TGCGCCAGCAGCCGTACTCGGGACTCTCCGGGCGAGCAGTACTTC.

This clone was counted many times. V gene TRBV9 combines with J gene TRBJ2-5; tentatively, D is TRBD1 or TRBD2 (6 bases each). The CDR3 contains 13 residues. The V gene lost 4 bases and the J gene lost 5 bases, with 12 bases spanning the gap. Germline V CDR1 and CDR2: SGDLS, YYNGEE. CDR3 DNA sequence: TGTGCCAGCAGCCAGGGGAGGCGGGAGACCCAGTACTTC. Translation: CASSQGRRETQYF.

The chain has TRBV18 and TRBJ2-3, with D perhaps matching TRBD2 (7 bases). CDR3 length: 18 amino acids. The V and J ends lost 4 bases and 0 bases respectively, with 20 bases between them. CDR1 is KGHSH, CDR2 LQKENI, per germline. The CDR3: CASSRITGRVPSTDTQYF. As DNA, the CDR3 is TGTGCCAGCTCACGGATCACAGGGAGGGTGCCTAGCACAGATACGCAGTATTTT.

The gene calls are TRBV7-2 and TRBJ1-2; tentatively, D is TRBD1 (5 bases). CDR1 and CDR2 (germline): SGHTA, FQGNSA. The ends were cut back, 5 bases at V and 1 base at J, with 8 bases in the middle. The CDR3 is 13 amino acids. CDR3 protein: CASSLRVNYGYTF. The CDR3 nucleotides are TGTGCCAGCAGCCTCAGGGTTAACTATGGCTACACCTTC. Full variable domain (outside the CDR3, taken from reference TRBV7-2 and TRBJ1-2): GAGVSQSPSNKVTEKGKDVELRCDPISGHTALYWYRQSLGQGLEFLIYFQGNSAPDKSGLPSDRFSAERTGGSVSTLTIQRTQQEDSAVYLCASSLRVNYGYTFGSGTRLTVV.

The J gene is TRBJ2-1, the V gene TRBV5-4; D gene ambiguous. The V gene's germline CDR1 is SGHNT and CDR2 YYREEE (reference sequence). Trimming took 4 bases from V and 8 from J, leaving 7 bases between them. CDR3 length: 11 amino acids. The CDR3 sequence is CASSQDYEQFF. The CDR3 DNA reads as TGTGCCAGCAGCCAAGACTATGAGCAGTTCTTC.

This clone was picked up one time. This chain joins TRBV28 and TRBJ1-3, with no clear D. This CDR3 is 14 amino acids long. Germline loops: CDR1 MDHEN, CDR2 SYDVKM. The germline V and J ends were trimmed by 6 bases and 11 bases, with 20 bases remaining between them. The CDR3 loop reads CASSPAGPRRAIYF. The CDR3 coding sequence is TGTGCCAGCAGCCCGGCAGGACCCCGACGGGCCATATATTTT.

V and J are TRBV19 and TRBJ2-5; D unresolved. CDR1 and CDR2 (germline): LNHDA, SQIVND (reference sequence). The V gene lost 4 bases and the J gene lost 5 bases, with 8 bases spanning the gap. The CDR3 spans 12 residues. The DNA for the CDR3 is TGTGCCAGTAGTAAAGTGGAGGAGACCCAGTACTTC. Translating it yields CASSKVEETQYF.

This clone was seen a few times. This chain connects TRBV28 to TRBJ2-7, with 8 bases lining up with TRBD2. Germline V lookup: CDR1 MDHEN, CDR2 SYDVKM. The CDR3 spans 15 residues. V lost 6 bases, J lost 7 bases, and 14 bases stayed unmatched. The CDR3 DNA is TGTGCCAGCAGCACCCCGGGCGGGAGGTCTCGGGAGCAGTACTTC. Translation gives CASSTPGGRSREQYF.

This clone was recorded many times. This chain connects TRBV19 to TRBJ1-5, with 7 bases aligning to TRBD1. With V trimmed by 2 bases and J by 6 bases, 1 base remained unmatched. The CDR3 loop spans 13 amino acids. Per germline, CDR1 LNHDA and CDR2 SQIVND (reference sequence). CDR3 in amino acids: CASSINRGQPQHF. Written as DNA, the CDR3 is TGTGCCAGTAGTATAAACAGGGGTCAGCCCCAGCATTTT. Complete variable domain (other parts from reference TRBV19 and TRBJ1-5): DGGITQSPKYLFRKEGQNVTLSCEQNLNHDAMYWYRQDPGQGLRLIYYSQIVNDFQKGDIAEGYSVSREKKESFPLTVTSAQKNPTAFYLCASSINRGQPQHFGDGTRLSIL.

The chain uses TRBV2 and TRBJ2-4, with D possibly being TRBD1 (6 bases). V was clipped by 8 bases and J by 3 bases, with 26 bases between them. CDR1 is SNHLY, CDR2 FYNNEI, per germline. CDR3 length: 18 residues. The CDR3 bases are TGTGCCAGCCTGAAGGAGCCTCCGACAGGCAACCTCAAAAACATTCAGTACTTC. It specifies CASLKEPPTGNLKNIQYF.

This clone has just a few counts. V is TRBV18 and J is TRBJ1-1, with 8 bases aligning to TRBD1. Germline assignment: CDR1 KGHSH and CDR2 LQKENI. J lost 0 bases, V lost 5 bases, and 11 bases had no gene match. There are 17 residues in the CDR3. CDR3 residues: CASSFSTGEIMNTEAFF. Here the CDR3 DNA reads TGTGCCAGCTCATTTTCGACAGGGGAGATTATGAACACTGAAGCTTTCTTT.

Worth noting for this clone: With a far larger clone one base away, a read error is the likely cause. The J gene is TRBJ2-3, the V gene TRBV5-1, with 10 bases lining up with TRBD2. In germline, CDR1 is SGHRS, CDR2 YFSETQ. The V segment lost 5 bases and the J segment 0 bases; nucleotides outside the gene matches: 0. This CDR3 region has 14 residues. The CDR3 sequence: CASRLAGSTDTQYF. Here the CDR3 DNA reads TGCGCCAGCAGACTAGCGGGAAGCACAGATACGCAGTATTTT. The full variable domain, its missing parts supplied by reference TRBV5-1 and TRBJ2-3, is KAGVTQTPRYLIKTRGQQVTLSCSPISGHRSVSWYQQTPGQGLQFLFEYFSETQRNKGNFPGRFSGRQFSNSRSEMNVSTLELGDSALYLCASRLAGSTDTQYFGPGTRLTVL.

The CDR3 region is CASSLAGRIVDEQYF. The CDR3 DNA is TGTGCCAGCAGCTTAGCCGGGAGAATTGTAGACGAGCAGTACTTC. V and J are TRBV7-2 and TRBJ2-7; a possible D gene is TRBD2 (6 bases). The V gene's germline CDR1 is SGHTA and CDR2 FQGNSA. The CDR3 has 15 amino acids. V gave up 0 bases and J gave up 5 bases, with 14 bases separating them.

This clone was counted ten times or more. V and J are TRBV9 and TRBJ2-2; 8 bases match TRBD2. V lost 3 bases to trimming and J lost 2 bases; unmatched junction nucleotides: 6. CDR1 is SGDLS and CDR2 is YYNGEE in the germline V gene. This CDR3 region has 16 residues. CDR3 region: CASSAHSGTNTGELFF. The CDR3 DNA reads TGTGCCAGCAGCGCTCATAGCGGGACTAACACCGGGGAGCTGTTTTTT.